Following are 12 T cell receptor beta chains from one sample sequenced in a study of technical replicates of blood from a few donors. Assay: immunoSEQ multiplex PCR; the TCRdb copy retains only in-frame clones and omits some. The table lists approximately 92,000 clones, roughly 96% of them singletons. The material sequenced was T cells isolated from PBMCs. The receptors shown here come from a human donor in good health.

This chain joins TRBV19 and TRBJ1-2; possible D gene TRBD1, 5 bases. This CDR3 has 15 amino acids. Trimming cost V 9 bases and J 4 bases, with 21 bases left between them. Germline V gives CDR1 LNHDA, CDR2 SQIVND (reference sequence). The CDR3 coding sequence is TGTGCCAGCCCCAATAGTTGGGAGGGGATCTATGGCTACACCTTC. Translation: CASPNSWEGIYGYTF.

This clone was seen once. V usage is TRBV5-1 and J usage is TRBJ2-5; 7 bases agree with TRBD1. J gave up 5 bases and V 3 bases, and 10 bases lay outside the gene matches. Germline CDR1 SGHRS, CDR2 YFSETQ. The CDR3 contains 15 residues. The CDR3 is CASSSMGTAKETQYF. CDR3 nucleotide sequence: TGCGCCAGCAGCTCCATGGGGACAGCCAAGGAGACCCAGTACTTC.

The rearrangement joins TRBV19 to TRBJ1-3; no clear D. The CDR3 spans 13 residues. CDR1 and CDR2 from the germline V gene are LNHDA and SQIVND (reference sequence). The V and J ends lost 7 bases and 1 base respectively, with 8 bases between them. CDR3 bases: TGTGCCAGTAACAGATTTTCTGGAAACACCATATATTTT. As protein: CASNRFSGNTIYF. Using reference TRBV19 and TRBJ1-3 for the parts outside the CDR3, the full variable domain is DGGITQSPKYLFRKEGQNVTLSCEQNLNHDAMYWYRQDPGQGLRLIYYSQIVNDFQKGDIAEGYSVSREKKESFPLTVTSAQKNPTAFYLCASNRFSGNTIYFGEGSWLTVV.

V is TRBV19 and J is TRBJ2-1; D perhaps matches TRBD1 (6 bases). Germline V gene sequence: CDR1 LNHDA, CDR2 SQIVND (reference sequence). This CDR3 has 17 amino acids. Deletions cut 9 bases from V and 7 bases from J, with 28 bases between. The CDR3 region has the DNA TGTGCCAGCGGCCCCCAGCGGTCATGGAACAGGGATAATGAGCAGTTCTTC. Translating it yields CASGPQRSWNRDNEQFF.

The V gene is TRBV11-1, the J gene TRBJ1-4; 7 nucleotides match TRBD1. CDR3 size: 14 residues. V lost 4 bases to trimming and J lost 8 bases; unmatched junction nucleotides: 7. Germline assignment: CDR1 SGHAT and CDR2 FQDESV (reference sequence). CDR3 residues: CASSSKRGPEKLFF. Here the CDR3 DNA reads TGTGCCAGCAGCTCGAAGAGGGGGCCCGAAAAACTGTTTTTT.

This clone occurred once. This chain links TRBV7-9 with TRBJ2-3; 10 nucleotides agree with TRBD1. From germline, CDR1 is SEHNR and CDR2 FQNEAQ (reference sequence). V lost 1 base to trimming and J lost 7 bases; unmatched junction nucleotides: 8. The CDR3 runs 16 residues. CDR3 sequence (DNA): TGTGCCAGCAGCTTAGTGGGACAGGGGAAAGGGAATACGCAGTATTTT. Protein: CASSLVGQGKGNTQYF.

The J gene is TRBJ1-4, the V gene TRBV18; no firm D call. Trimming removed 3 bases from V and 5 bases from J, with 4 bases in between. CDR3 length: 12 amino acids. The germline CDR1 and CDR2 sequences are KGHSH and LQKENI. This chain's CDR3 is CASSPGNEKLFF. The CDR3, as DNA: TGTGCCAGCTCACCCGGGAATGAAAAACTGTTTTTT.

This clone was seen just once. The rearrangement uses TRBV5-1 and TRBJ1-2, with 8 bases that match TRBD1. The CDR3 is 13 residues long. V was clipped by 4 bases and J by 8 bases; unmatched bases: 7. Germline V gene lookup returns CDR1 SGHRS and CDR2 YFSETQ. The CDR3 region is CASSDQGAGGYTF. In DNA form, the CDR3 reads TGCGCCAGCAGCGATCAGGGGGCCGGAGGCTACACCTTC.

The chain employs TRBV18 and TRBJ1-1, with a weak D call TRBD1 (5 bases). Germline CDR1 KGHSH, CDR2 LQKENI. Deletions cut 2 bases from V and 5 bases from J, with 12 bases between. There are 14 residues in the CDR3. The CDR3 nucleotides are TGTGCCAGCTCACCAACGGGGGAAGGTACTGAAGCTTTCTTT. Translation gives CASSPTGEGTEAFF.

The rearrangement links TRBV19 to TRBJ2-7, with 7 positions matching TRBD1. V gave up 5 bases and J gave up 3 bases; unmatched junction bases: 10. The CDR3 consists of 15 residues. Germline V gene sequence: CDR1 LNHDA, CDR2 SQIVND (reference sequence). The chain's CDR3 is CASSPRGQFVYEQYF. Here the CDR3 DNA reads TGTGCCAGTAGTCCCCGGGGACAGTTCGTCTACGAGCAGTACTTC.

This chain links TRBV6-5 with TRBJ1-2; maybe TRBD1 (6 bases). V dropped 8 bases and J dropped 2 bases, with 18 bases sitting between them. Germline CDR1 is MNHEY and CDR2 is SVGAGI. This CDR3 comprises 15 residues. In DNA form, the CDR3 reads TGTGCCAGCTACGGACAGAGAGAGACCAACTATGGCTACACCTTC. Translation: CASYGQRETNYGYTF.

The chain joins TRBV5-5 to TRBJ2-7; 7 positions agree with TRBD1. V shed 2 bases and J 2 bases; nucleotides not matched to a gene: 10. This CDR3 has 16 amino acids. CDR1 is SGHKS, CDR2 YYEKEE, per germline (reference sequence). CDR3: CASSLGSWDRTYEQYF. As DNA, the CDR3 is TGTGCCAGCAGCTTAGGCTCTTGGGACAGAACCTACGAGCAGTACTTC.